The clone carrying this T cell receptor beta chain was observed a single time. The antigen remains undetermined. V lost 6 bases to trimming and J lost 8 bases, with 5 bases between them. Germline V gene lookup returns CDR1 MNHNS and CDR2 SASEGT. CDR3 length equals 11 residues. This record belongs to a study of cytomegalovirus exposure and HLA in healthy donors. PCR amplification relied on 60 Vbeta primers (plus 13 Jbeta primers). Profiling relied on immunoSEQ multiplex PCR, and the TCRdb table lists in-frame clones only, not all of them. The sample records a few hundred thousand clones, approximately 80% being singletons. Broader study findings: The study labeled 150 or so TCR beta chains cytomegalovirus-associated. The majority of TCR sequences were rare, yet some public TCRs appeared in many donors.

Sequencing was done on a sample of PBMCs. The rearrangement joins TRBV6-1 to TRBJ1-6; D unresolved. The origin of this receptor is a man aged 25-40 years in good health and CMV-seronegative. Here the CDR3 reads CASRRDSPLHF. CDR3 sequence (DNA): TGTGCCAGCAGGCGAGATTCACCCCTCCACTTT.